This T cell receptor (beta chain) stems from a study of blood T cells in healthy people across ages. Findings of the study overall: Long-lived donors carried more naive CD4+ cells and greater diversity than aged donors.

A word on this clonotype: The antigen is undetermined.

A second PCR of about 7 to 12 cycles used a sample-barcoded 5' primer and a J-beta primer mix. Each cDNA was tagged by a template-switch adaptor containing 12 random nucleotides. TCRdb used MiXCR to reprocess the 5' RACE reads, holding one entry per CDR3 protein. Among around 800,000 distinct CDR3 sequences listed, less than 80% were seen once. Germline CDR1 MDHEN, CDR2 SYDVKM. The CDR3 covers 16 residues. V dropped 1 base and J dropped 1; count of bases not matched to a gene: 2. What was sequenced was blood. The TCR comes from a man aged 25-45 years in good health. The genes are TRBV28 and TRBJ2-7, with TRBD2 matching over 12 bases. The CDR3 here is CASSLYTSGGSYEQYF. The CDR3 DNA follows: TGTGCCAGCAGTTTATATACTAGCGGGGGGTCCTACGAGCAGTACTTC. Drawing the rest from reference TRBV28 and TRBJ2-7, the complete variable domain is DVKVTQSSRYLVKRTGEKVFLECVQDMDHENMFWYRQDPGLGLRLIYFSYDVKMKEKGDIPEGYSVSREKKERFSLILESASTNQTSMYLCASSLYTSGGSYEQYFGPGTRLTVT.